These T cell receptor beta chains were read from a single sample in a study of blood T cell repertoires in COVID-19. Libraries were prepared by immunoSEQ multiplex PCR; TCRdb keeps only in-frame clonotypes and omits some of them. This sample has 55,000 to 95,000 clones, with roughly 76% found just once. Sample: peripheral blood. The source is a woman in her seventies with acute or convalescent COVID-19. The conserved cysteine and the conserved F or W are not part of the CDR3 here.

>TRBV10-3
AITIGQGNTEAF
>TRBV27
ASSLGRGPGELF
>TRBV7-8
ASSEVGAGYEQY
>TRBV28
ASGTGGPNEQF
>TRBV29-1
SVAAGSSGANVLT
>TRBV3-1/TRBV3-2
ASSFSTGGTEAF
>TRBV2
ASSVQGGKIDEQF
>TRBV28
ASSSIPGGSSPLH
>TRBV7-9
ASSLVQGRTEAF
>TRBV3-1/TRBV3-2
ASSPGTSGLYNEQF
>TRBV19
ASAPGVGGGYGYT
>TRBV6-4
ASKLEASGANVLT
>TRBV29-1
SVVVTSGYEQY